This record covers a single T cell receptor beta chain. This entry is derived from a study of blood T cell repertoires in COVID-19. Measured with immunoSEQ multiplex PCR; TCRdb has only the in-frame clones, and not every one. The table has approximately 330,000 clones, about 86% seen once; the top ten hold approximately 4.4%. This CDR3 region has 15 residues. Trimming stripped 0 bases from V and 0 bases from J, with 9 bases between. Germline values: CDR1 SGHRS, CDR2 YFSETQ. The TCR comes from a woman aged 40 to 49 with acute COVID-19. The sequencing sample was made of PBMCs or T cells enriched from blood (not recorded which). The V and J genes are TRBV5-1 and TRBJ1-2, with D possibly TRBD1 on 5 matching bases. The DNA of the CDR3 is TGCGCCAGCAGCTTGGACCCAGGGACTAACTATGGCTACACCTTC. Amino acid sequence: CASSLDPGTNYGYTF. Variable domain in full (rest from reference TRBV5-1 and TRBJ1-2): KAGVTQTPRYLIKTRGQQVTLSCSPISGHRSVSWYQQTPGQGLQFLFEYFSETQRNKGNFPGRFSGRQFSNSRSEMNVSTLELGDSALYLCASSLDPGTNYGYTFGSGTRLTVV.